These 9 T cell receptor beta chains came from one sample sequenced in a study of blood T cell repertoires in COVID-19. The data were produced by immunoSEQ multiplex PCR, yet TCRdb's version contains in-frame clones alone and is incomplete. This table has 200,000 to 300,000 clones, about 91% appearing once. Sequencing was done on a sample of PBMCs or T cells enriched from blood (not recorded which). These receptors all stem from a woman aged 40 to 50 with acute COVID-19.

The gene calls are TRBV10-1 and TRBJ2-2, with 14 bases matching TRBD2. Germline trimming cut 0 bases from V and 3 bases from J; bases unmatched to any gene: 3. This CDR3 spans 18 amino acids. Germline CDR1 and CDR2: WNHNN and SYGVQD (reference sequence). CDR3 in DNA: TGCGCCAGCAGTGAGTCGGGACTAGCGGGAGAGGACACCGGGGAGCTGTTTTTT. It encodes CASSESGLAGEDTGELFF.

Here the CDR3 DNA reads TGCGCCAGCAGCTTGGAGGGCAGGGGGCATGGCTACACCTTC. This sequence encodes CASSLEGRGHGYTF. The V call is TRBV5-1, the J call TRBJ1-2; TRBD1 matches at 8 bases. The CDR3 consists of 14 residues. CDR1 and CDR2 (germline): SGHRS, YFSETQ. The V gene end was trimmed by 0 bases and the J gene end by 6 bases; junction bases not matched to a gene: 4.

The DNA for the CDR3 is TGTGCCAGCAGAGGGGCCCTATCTGGGGCCAACGTCCTGACTTTC. It yields the protein CASRGALSGANVLTF. The chain joins TRBV7-9 to TRBJ2-6, with a tentative D call TRBD1 (5 bases). Germline V gene sequence: CDR1 SEHNR, CDR2 FQNEAQ (reference sequence). The V and J ends lost 6 bases and 1 base respectively, with 10 bases between them. The CDR3 consists of 15 residues. Full variable domain (missing parts from reference TRBV7-9 and TRBJ2-6): DTGVSQNPRHKITKRGQNVTFRCDPISEHNRLYWYRQTLGQGPEFLTYFQNEAQLEKSRLLSDRFSAERPKGSFSTLEIQRTEQGDSAMYLCASRGALSGANVLTFGAGSRLTVL.

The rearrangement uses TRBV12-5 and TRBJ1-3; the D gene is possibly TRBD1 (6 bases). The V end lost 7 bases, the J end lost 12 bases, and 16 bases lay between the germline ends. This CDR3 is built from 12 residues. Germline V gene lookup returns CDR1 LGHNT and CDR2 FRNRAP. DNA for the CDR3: TGTGCTAGTGTCGCCTGGGGGACAAACATATATTTT. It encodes CASVAWGTNIYF.

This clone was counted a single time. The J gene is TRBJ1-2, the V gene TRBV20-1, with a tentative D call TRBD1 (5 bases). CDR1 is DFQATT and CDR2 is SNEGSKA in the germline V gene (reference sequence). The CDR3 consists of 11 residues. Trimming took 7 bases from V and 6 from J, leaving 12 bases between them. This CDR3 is CSDRTLDGYTF. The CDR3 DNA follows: TGCAGTGATAGGACACTGGATGGCTACACCTTC.

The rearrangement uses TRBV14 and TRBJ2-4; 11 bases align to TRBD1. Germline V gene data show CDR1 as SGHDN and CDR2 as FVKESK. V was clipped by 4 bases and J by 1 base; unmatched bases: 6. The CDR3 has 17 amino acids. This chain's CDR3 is CASSREGQGAAKNIQYF. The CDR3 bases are TGTGCCAGCAGCCGAGAAGGACAGGGGGCTGCCAAAAACATTCAGTACTTC.

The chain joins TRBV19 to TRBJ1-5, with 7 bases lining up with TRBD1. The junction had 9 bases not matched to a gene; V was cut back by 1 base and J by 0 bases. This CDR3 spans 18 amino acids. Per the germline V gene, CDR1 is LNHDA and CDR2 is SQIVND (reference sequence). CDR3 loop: CASSIAAGQKYSNQPQHF. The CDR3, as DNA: TGTGCCAGTAGTATAGCCGCGGGACAGAAATATAGCAATCAGCCCCAGCATTTT.

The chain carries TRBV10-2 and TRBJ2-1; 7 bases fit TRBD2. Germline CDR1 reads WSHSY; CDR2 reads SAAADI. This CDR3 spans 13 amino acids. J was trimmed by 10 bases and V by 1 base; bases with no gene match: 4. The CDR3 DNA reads TGCGCCAGCAGTGAGTGGGGAGCGGGGGAGCAGTTCTTC. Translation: CASSEWGAGEQFF.

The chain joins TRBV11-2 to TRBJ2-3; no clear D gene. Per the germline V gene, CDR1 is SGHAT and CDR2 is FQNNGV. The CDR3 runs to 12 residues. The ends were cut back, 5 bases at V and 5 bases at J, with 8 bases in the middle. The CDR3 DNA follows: TGTGCCAGCAGCACGCTTAGAGATACGCAGTATTTT. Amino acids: CASSTLRDTQYF. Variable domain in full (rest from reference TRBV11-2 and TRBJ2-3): EAGVAQSPRYKIIEKRQSVAFWCNPISGHATLYWYQQILGQGPKLLIQFQNNGVVDDSQLPKDRFSAERLKGVDSTLKIQPAKLEDSAVYLCASSTLRDTQYFGPGTRLTVL.